A selection of T cell receptor beta chains follows, all from one sample in a study of CD8+ T cells in alopecia areata. Profiling relied on immunoSEQ multiplex PCR, and the TCRdb table lists in-frame clones only, not all of them. The table lists roughly 210,000 clones, over 40% of them singletons. This specimen consisted of CD4+ T cells sorted from blood, obtained at approximately week 37, from a patient treated with tofacitinib. The receptors come from a human donor with alopecia areata. Each CDR3 is given with its conserved first and last residue. A D gene is named only where the DNA matches it firmly. Clone sizes are given selectively: once, few, many, or a class where the clone is expanded.

V	D	J	size	CDR3	DNA
TRBV19	TRBD1	TRBJ2-2	NA	CASAWTGNTGELFF	TGTGCCAGTGCCTGGACAGGGAACACCGGGGAGCTGTTTTTT
TRBV7-9	TRBD2	TRBJ2-4	NA	CASSHGTSGSAAKNIQYF	TGTGCCAGCAGCCATGGGACTAGCGGGAGCGCGGCCAAAAACATTCAGTACTTC
TRBV6-5	NA	TRBJ2-3	few	CASSSTTDTQYF	TGTGCCAGCAGCAGCACTACAGATACGCAGTATTTT
TRBV29-1	NA	TRBJ2-1	NA	CSVVPGSFNEQFF	TGCAGCGTTGTACCCGGGAGCTTCAATGAGCAGTTCTTC
TRBV27	NA	TRBJ2-3	few	CATRLLSTDTQYF	TGTGCCACCCGTCTCCTTAGCACAGATACGCAGTATTTT
TRBV27	TRBD1	TRBJ1-2	few	CASSPGGSGSGYTF	TGTGCCAGCAGTCCAGGGGGCTCGGGGTCTGGCTACACCTTC
TRBV5-1	TRBD1	TRBJ2-5	NA	CASSKTGDETQYF	TGCGCCAGCAGCAAAACAGGGGACGAGACCCAGTACTTC
TRBV5-1	NA	TRBJ2-6	NA	CASSLGDSGANVLTF	TGCGCCAGCAGCTTGGGCGATTCTGGGGCCAACGTCCTGACTTTC
TRBV7-9	TRBD1	TRBJ1-4	NA	CASSPRTGGEKLFF	TGTGCCAGCAGCCCCCGGACAGGGGGTGAAAAACTGTTTTTT
TRBV10-3	TRBD1	TRBJ1-1	NA	CATSEAGQGNTEAFF	TGTGCCACCTCTGAAGCCGGACAGGGGAACACTGAAGCTTTCTTT
TRBV2	TRBD1	TRBJ2-7	few	CASNLDRGAYEQYF	TGTGCCAGCAACCTGGACAGGGGGGCCTACGAGCAGTACTTC
TRBV7-3	TRBD1	TRBJ2-1	few	CASSPDRYNEQFF	TGTGCCAGCAGCCCGGACAGGTACAATGAGCAGTTCTTC
TRBV20-1	NA	TRBJ2-7	NA	CSAGQGNEQYF	TGCAGTGCTGGCCAGGGTAACGAGCAGTACTTC
TRBV6-1	TRBD2	TRBJ2-7	NA	CASRAPGLLGNEQYF	TGTGCCAGCAGAGCCCCGGGACTACTAGGGAACGAGCAGTACTTC
TRBV30	NA	TRBJ1-4	NA	CAWSGSGHPPGKLFF	TGTGCCTGGAGTGGGTCAGGCCACCCCCCAGGAAAACTGTTTTTT